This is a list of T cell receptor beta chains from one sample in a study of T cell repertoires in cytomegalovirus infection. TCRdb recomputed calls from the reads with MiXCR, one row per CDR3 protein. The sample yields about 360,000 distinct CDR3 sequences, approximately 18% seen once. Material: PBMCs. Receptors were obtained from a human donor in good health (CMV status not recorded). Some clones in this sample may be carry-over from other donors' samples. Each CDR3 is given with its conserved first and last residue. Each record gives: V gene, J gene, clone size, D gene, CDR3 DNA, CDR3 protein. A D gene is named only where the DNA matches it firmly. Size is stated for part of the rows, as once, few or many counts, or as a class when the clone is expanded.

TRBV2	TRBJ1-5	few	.	TGTGCCAGCACCCCTTTGATCGGACAGCCCCAGCATTTT	CASTPLIGQPQHF
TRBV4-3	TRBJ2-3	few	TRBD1	TGCGCCAGCAGCCGGGACAGGGATCCAGATACGCAGTATTTT	CASSRDRDPDTQYF
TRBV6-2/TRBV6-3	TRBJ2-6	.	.	TGTGCCACCTCGGACATTGCCTCTGGGGCCAACGTCCTGACTTTC	CATSDIASGANVLTF
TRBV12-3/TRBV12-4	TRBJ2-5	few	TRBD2	TGTGCCAGCAGCCCAAGGGCCGGGACTAGCGGGAGGGACCAAGAGACCCAGTACTTC	CASSPRAGTSGRDQETQYF
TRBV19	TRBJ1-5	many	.	TGTGCCAGTAGTATCGGGACTCTGAGCAATCAGCCCCAGCATTTT	CASSIGTLSNQPQHF
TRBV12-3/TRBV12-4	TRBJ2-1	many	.	TGTGCCAGCAGTTTAGTTGGGCTTCTCAATGAGCAGTTCTTC	CASSLVGLLNEQFF
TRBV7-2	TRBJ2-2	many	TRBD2	TGTGCCAGCAGCTTCTACTTGCGGGGGACGACCGGGGAGCTGTTTTTT	CASSFYLRGTTGELFF
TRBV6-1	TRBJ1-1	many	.	TGTGCCAGCAAGAGAGAAACTGAAGCTTTCTTT	CASKRETEAFF
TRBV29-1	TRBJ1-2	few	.	TGCAGCGCCCGGGGGACCCCTGGCTACACCTTC	CSARGTPGYTF
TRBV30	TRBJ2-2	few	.	TGTGCCTGGAACCGGGTTCCCGGGGAGCTGTTTTTT	CAWNRVPGELFF
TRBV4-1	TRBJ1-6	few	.	TGCGCCAGCAGTGGGAGGAAGGATTCACCCCTCCACTTT	CASSGRKDSPLHF
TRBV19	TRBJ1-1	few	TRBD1	TGTGCCAGTAGGGGACAGGGAGGGAGGAACACTGAAGCTTTCTTT	CASRGQGGRNTEAFF